These T cell receptor beta chains were read from a single sample in a study of OX40 agonist ivuxolimab in advanced cancers. The data were produced by immunoSEQ multiplex PCR, yet TCRdb's version contains in-frame clones alone and is incomplete. The sample consists of more than 75,000 clones, approximately 85% of them appearing once. Sequencing was performed on CD4+ or CD8+ T cells sorted from blood, taken in a trial of the OX40 agonist ivuxolimab. These receptors originate from an adult with an advanced solid tumor such as melanoma, head and neck, liver or kidney cancer. The CDR3 runs from the conserved cysteine through the conserved F or W. The D gene is left open where the match is weak. Only some rows state a clone size, as once, few, many or a class for expanded clones.

>TRBV19|NA|NA
CASSHSTGSSYEQYF
>TRBV7-9|once|NA
CASSLSRPLGTEAFF
>TRBV19|NA|NA
CASKSQGGYGYTF
>TRBV27|NA|NA
CASSSRRPSGATNEKLFF
>TRBV28|NA|TRBD1
CASSPAGTANTGELFF
>TRBV9|NA|NA
CASSVSLGPADTQYF
>TRBV2|NA|TRBD1
CASTGPGQGLFSGYGYTF
>TRBV29-1|once|NA
CSGLSQVGGLIF
>TRBV27|NA|TRBD1
CASSFRFSPGTGKKYNYGYTF
>TRBV6-1|NA|TRBD1
CASSGTGRELFF
>TRBV28|NA|NA
CASSFPLGRGAGANVLTF
>TRBV28|NA|TRBD1
CASSSGGSNYGYTF
>TRBV9|NA|NA
CASSYHLDTQYF
>TRBV4-1|NA|TRBD1
CASMRQGGNNEQFF
>TRBV5-1|NA|TRBD2
CASSLSTSAGGDTQYF
>TRBV4-3|NA|NA
CASSQEVEVTQYF
>TRBV29-1|NA|TRBD1
CSVGQGTDQPQHF